One and the same sample provided the 20 T cell receptor beta chains below, sequenced in a study of early T cells in non-severe SARS-CoV-2 infection. TCRdb re-analysed the 5' RACE reads in MiXCR, keeping a single row per CDR3 protein. Of tens of thousands of distinct CDR3 sequences detected, about 12% appear once; the ten largest clones hold 3.5% to 5.5%. Sequencing input: whole blood. These receptors were collected from an adult who was a healthcare worker with PCR-confirmed SARS-CoV-2 infection or an uninfected control (not recorded which).

This clonotype was seen only a few times. The chain has TRBV5-8 and TRBJ1-6; D gene uncertain. V lost 0 bases and J lost 5, with 9 bases in between. The CDR3 contains 15 residues. CDR1 is SGHTS and CDR2 is YDEGEE in the germline V gene. The CDR3: CASSLVVQDNSPLHF. The CDR3 nucleotides are TGTGCCAGCAGCTTGGTAGTGCAGGATAATTCACCCCTCCACTTT.

V gene TRBV3-1 combines with J gene TRBJ1-2; D is uncertain. Germline CDR1 reads LGHDT; CDR2 reads YNNKEL (reference sequence). V was shortened by 0 bases and J by 4 bases, with 6 bases between the two germline ends. The CDR3 runs 13 residues. The CDR3 sequence is CASSQEGSYGYTF. For the CDR3, the DNA is TGTGCCAGCAGCCAAGAGGGAAGCTATGGCTACACCTTC. The whole variable domain, remainder taken from reference TRBV3-1 and TRBJ1-2, is DTAVSQTPKYLVTQMGNDKSIKCEQNLGHDTMYWYKQDSKKFLKIMFSYNNKELIINETVPNRFSPKSPDKAHLNLHINSLELGDSAVYFCASSQEGSYGYTFGSGTRLTVV.

In this sample, this clonotype turned up a few times. This chain joins TRBV9 and TRBJ2-3; 9 positions match TRBD2. J was trimmed by 2 bases and V by 0 bases; bases with no gene match: 7. Germline lookup yields CDR1 SGDLS and CDR2 YYNGEE. The CDR3 loop spans 17 amino acids. Written as DNA, the CDR3 is TGTGCCAGCAGCGTAGCTGGCGGGGGGGATACCACAGATACGCAGTATTTT. This encodes CASSVAGGGDTTDTQYF.

J is TRBJ2-7 and V is TRBV6-6; D perhaps matches TRBD2 (6 bases). CDR1 is MNHNY and CDR2 is SVGAGI in the germline V gene (reference sequence). This CDR3 has 13 amino acids. V lost 5 bases, J lost 3 bases, and 11 bases lay in between. CDR3 loop: CASSAPGGYEQYF. The CDR3, as DNA: TGTGCCAGCAGTGCACCCGGGGGCTACGAGCAGTACTTC.

This clonotype turned up a few times. The rearrangement joins TRBV7-9 to TRBJ2-3; 8 positions agree with TRBD2. Losses at the gene ends were 6 bases for V and 5 bases for J; bases not matched to a gene: 16. This CDR3 has 17 residues. Germline V gives CDR1 SEHNR, CDR2 FQNEAQ (reference sequence). The CDR3: CASSSFYEAGAGDTQYF. As DNA, the CDR3 is TGTGCCAGCAGTTCTTTTTATGAAGCGGGAGCTGGAGATACGCAGTATTTT. Complete variable domain (other parts from reference TRBV7-9 and TRBJ2-3): DTGVSQNPRHKITKRGQNVTFRCDPISEHNRLYWYRQTLGQGPEFLTYFQNEAQLEKSRLLSDRFSAERPKGSFSTLEIQRTEQGDSAMYLCASSSFYEAGAGDTQYFGPGTRLTVL.

This clonotype has at least ten counts. The chain couples TRBV7-2 to TRBJ1-2; D may be TRBD1 (5 bases). Germline V CDR1 and CDR2: SGHTA, FQGNSA. V shed 3 bases and J shed 0 bases, with 5 bases lying between them. The CDR3 sequence is 13 residues long. CDR3 amino acids: CASSLTANYGYTF. The CDR3, as DNA: TGTGCCAGCAGCTTGACAGCTAACTATGGCTACACCTTC.

The J gene is TRBJ1-1, the V gene TRBV7-9; possible D gene TRBD1, 6 bases. Germline V gene sequence: CDR1 SEHNR, CDR2 FQNEAQ (reference sequence). This CDR3 spans 15 amino acids. Trimming left V 5 bases short and J 2 bases short, with 15 bases between. The CDR3 spells CASSDALDRNTEAFF. As DNA, the CDR3 is TGTGCCAGCAGCGACGCTCTGGACAGAAACACTGAAGCTTTCTTT.

This clonotype came up many times. The J gene is TRBJ1-3, the V gene TRBV12-3 or TRBV12-4; D gene unclear. The V and J ends lost 8 bases and 0 bases respectively, with 5 bases between them. The CDR3 has 12 residues. The CDR3 nucleotides read TGTGCCAGCCAGACCTCTGGAAACACCATATATTTT. It encodes CASQTSGNTIYF.

V gene TRBV7-2 combines with J gene TRBJ2-5, with 10 bases fitting TRBD2. The junction had 7 bases not matched to a gene; V was cut back by 2 bases and J by 4 bases. The CDR3 runs to 16 residues. The V gene's germline CDR1 is SGHTA and CDR2 FQGNSA. The chain's CDR3 is CASSLMVSGGSETQYF. CDR3 nucleotide sequence: TGTGCCAGCAGCTTAATGGTTAGCGGGGGGTCAGAGACCCAGTACTTC. Full variable domain (outside the CDR3, taken from reference TRBV7-2 and TRBJ2-5): GAGVSQSPSNKVTEKGKDVELRCDPISGHTALYWYRQSLGQGLEFLIYFQGNSAPDKSGLPSDRFSAERTGGSVSTLTIQRTQQEDSAVYLCASSLMVSGGSETQYFGPGTRLLVL.

The CDR3 bases are TGCAGTGCTAGGGCGGTTCTGAACACTGAAGCTTTCTTT. Amino acids: CSARAVLNTEAFF. The V call is TRBV20-1, the J call TRBJ1-1, with D unresolved. The germline CDR1 and CDR2 sequences are DFQATT and SNEGSKA (reference sequence). The CDR3 runs to 13 residues. V lost 3 bases, J lost 0 bases, and 8 bases lay in between.

This clonotype was seen repeatedly, ten times or more. The chain couples TRBV7-2 to TRBJ2-3; either TRBD1 or TRBD2 may supply D (5 bases each). Per germline, CDR1 SGHTA and CDR2 FQGNSA. The CDR3 spans 15 residues. Trimming took off 6 bases at V and 3 bases at J, with 16 bases between the two ends. CDR3 loop: CASRFWDPATDTQYF. The CDR3 DNA is TGTGCCAGCAGATTCTGGGACCCGGCAACAGATACGCAGTATTTT.

This clonotype was observed a handful of times. The genes are TRBV18 and TRBJ2-2; D is possibly TRBD1 (6 bases). CDR1 is KGHSH and CDR2 is LQKENI in the germline V gene. This CDR3 is built from 20 residues. V was pared by 5 bases and J by 5 bases, with 30 bases between. The CDR3 is CASSFRRTYDRRGYTGELFF. In nucleotides, the CDR3 is TGTGCCAGCTCATTCCGGAGAACCTACGATCGCAGGGGCTATACCGGGGAGCTGTTTTTT.

The chain combines TRBV5-1 with TRBJ2-1; tentatively, D is TRBD1 (6 bases). CDR1 is SGHRS and CDR2 is YFSETQ in the germline V gene. V lost 4 bases and J 5 bases, leaving 10 bases between the germline ends. The CDR3 totals 13 residues. In DNA, the CDR3 is TGCGCCAGCAGCGTGGCAGGGGACAATGAGCAGTTCTTC. It specifies CASSVAGDNEQFF.

The chain combines TRBV29-1 with TRBJ1-1; the D gene is possibly TRBD1 (6 bases). There are 13 residues in the CDR3. The germline gives CDR1 SQVTM, CDR2 ANQGSEA. Trimming took off 4 bases at V and 3 bases at J, with 12 bases between the two ends. The CDR3 reads CSVGRGSDTEAFF. The CDR3 DNA is TGCAGCGTTGGGAGGGGGTCCGACACTGAAGCTTTCTTT.

This clonotype showed up many times. The chain couples TRBV2 to TRBJ1-5; no reliable D call. This CDR3 has 12 amino acids. Germline V lookup: CDR1 SNHLY, CDR2 FYNNEI. The V gene lost 7 bases and the J gene lost 7 bases, with 11 bases spanning the gap. This CDR3 is CASKFIGQPQHF. CDR3 sequence (DNA): TGTGCCAGCAAATTCATAGGCCAGCCCCAGCATTTT. Full variable domain (remainder filled in from reference TRBV2 and TRBJ1-5): EPEVTQTPSHQVTQMGQEVILRCVPISNHLYFYWYRQILGQKVEFLVSFYNNEISEKSEIFDDQFSVERPDGSNFTLKIRSTKLEDSAMYFCASKFIGQPQHFGDGTRLSIL.

This clonotype occurred many times. V and J are TRBV20-1 and TRBJ2-7, with D uncertain. Deletions cut 4 bases from V and 3 bases from J, with 13 bases between. The germline gives CDR1 DFQATT, CDR2 SNEGSKA (reference sequence). The length of the CDR3 is 13 residues. This CDR3 reads CSAKENKDYEQYF. The CDR3 DNA sequence: TGCAGTGCTAAGGAAAATAAGGACTACGAGCAGTACTTC.

This clonotype was seen ten or more times. The chain couples TRBV11-2 to TRBJ2-3; 14 nucleotides agree with TRBD2. This CDR3 comprises 17 residues. Trimming cost V 5 bases and J 0 bases; bases outside gene matches: 4. CDR1 is SGHAT and CDR2 is FQNNGV in the germline V gene. The DNA for the CDR3 is TGTGCCAGCAGCCCAGGGACTAGCGGGAGCAGCACAGATACGCAGTATTTT. This translates into CASSPGTSGSSTDTQYF.

The gene calls are TRBV2 and TRBJ2-7, with 10 bases matching TRBD2. This CDR3 region has 13 residues. Germline CDR1 SNHLY, CDR2 FYNNEI. V trimming: 11 bases; J trimming: 2 bases; junction bases outside the gene matches: 6. The CDR3 region has the DNA TGTGCCGCGGGAGCGGGGGGGGCCTACGAGCAGTACTTC. Protein product: CAAGAGGAYEQYF.

This chain connects TRBV29-1 to TRBJ2-7; D might be TRBD2 (5 bases). CDR3 size: 12 residues. Germline CDR1 is SQVTM and CDR2 is ANQGSEA. V lost 3 bases, J lost 7 bases, and 13 bases lay in between. CDR3 protein: CSVDRGGIEQYF. The DNA for the CDR3 is TGCAGCGTTGATCGGGGTGGGATTGAGCAGTACTTC.

In the case of this clonotype: At one of its ends the junction is not consistent with the germline gene, which may arise from a read error. This chain connects TRBV2 to TRBJ2-7; D is perhaps TRBD2 (6 bases). Germline V gene sequence: CDR1 SNHLY, CDR2 FYNNEI. The CDR3 has 12 residues. CDR3 coding DNA: TGTGCCAGCCGTATCTCGCCGGGGGAGCAGTGCTTC. It is translated as CASRISPGEQCF.